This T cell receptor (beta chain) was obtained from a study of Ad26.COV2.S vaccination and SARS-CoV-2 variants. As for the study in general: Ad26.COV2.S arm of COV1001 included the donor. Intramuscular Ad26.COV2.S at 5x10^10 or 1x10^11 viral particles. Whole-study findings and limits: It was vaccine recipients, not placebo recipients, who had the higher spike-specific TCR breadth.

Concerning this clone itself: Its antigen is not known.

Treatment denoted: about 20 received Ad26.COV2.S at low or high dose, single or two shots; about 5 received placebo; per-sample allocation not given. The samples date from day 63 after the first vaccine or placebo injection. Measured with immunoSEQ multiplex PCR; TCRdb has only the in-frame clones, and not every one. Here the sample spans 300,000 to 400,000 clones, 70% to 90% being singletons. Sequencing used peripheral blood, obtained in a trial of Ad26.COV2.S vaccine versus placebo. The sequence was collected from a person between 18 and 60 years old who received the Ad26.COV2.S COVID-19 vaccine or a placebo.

The CDR3: CASSPEASVRPSVYEQYF. CDR3 DNA sequence: TGTGCCAGCAGCCCGGAGGCTAGCGTACGCCCATCGGTCTACGAGCAGTACTTC. J is TRBJ2-7 and V is TRBV7-6; TRBD2 might be the D (6 bases). The V and J ends lost 5 bases and 3 bases respectively, with 26 bases between them. The CDR3 has 18 amino acids. Looked up from germline, CDR1 is SGHVS and CDR2 is FNYEAQ.